This entry lists 12 T cell receptor beta chains sequenced from one sample in a study of shared clonotypes between healthy human individuals. Assay used: immunoSEQ multiplex PCR; TCRdb lists only in-frame clones, some missing. In the table there are over a million clones, approximately 97% of which are singletons. Sequencing input: naive CD4+ T cells sorted from blood. Subset in this sample: CD45RA+ positively selected. These receptors all come from a man aged 30 to 39 in good health.

The V gene is TRBV5-4, the J gene TRBJ1-5; 11 positions match TRBD1. CDR3 length equals 15 residues. Germline-derived CDR1 and CDR2 are SGHNT and YYREEE (reference sequence). With V trimmed by 4 bases and J by 6 bases, 6 bases remained unmatched. As DNA, the CDR3 is TGTGCCAGCAGCGCGGACAGGGGGCTGGGTCAGCCCCAGCATTTT. This encodes CASSADRGLGQPQHF.

V usage is TRBV28 and J usage is TRBJ2-1, with D possibly TRBD1 on 6 matching bases. CDR3 length equals 12 residues. Germline V lookup: CDR1 MDHEN, CDR2 SYDVKM. V was trimmed by 2 bases and J by 12 bases, leaving 11 bases between them. In nucleotides, the CDR3 is TGTGCCAGCAGTTTAACAGGGATATCGCAGTTCTTC. This encodes CASSLTGISQFF. Variable domain in full (rest from reference TRBV28 and TRBJ2-1): DVKVTQSSRYLVKRTGEKVFLECVQDMDHENMFWYRQDPGLGLRLIYFSYDVKMKEKGDIPEGYSVSREKKERFSLILESASTNQTSMYLCASSLTGISQFFGPGTRLTVL.

The chain recombines TRBV2 with TRBJ1-2, with TRBD1 matching 12 bases. CDR1 and CDR2 (germline): SNHLY, FYNNEI. The CDR3 totals 15 residues. V trimming: 2 bases; J trimming: 4 bases; junction bases outside the gene matches: 2. The CDR3 DNA follows: TGTGCCAGCAGTGAAACGGGACAGGGGGCCTATGGCTACACCTTC. It translates to CASSETGQGAYGYTF.

The chain links TRBV10-3 to TRBJ1-1; maybe TRBD1 (6 bases). Trimming removed 10 bases at V and 2 bases at J, with 17 bases between. The germline V gene encodes CDR1 ENHRY and CDR2 SYGVKD. This CDR3 region has 14 residues. The DNA for the CDR3 is TGTGCCACGACACAGGGACCATCCAACACTGAAGCTTTCTTT. It is translated as CATTQGPSNTEAFF.

The chain employs TRBV14 and TRBJ2-7; D not certain. The germline gives CDR1 SGHDN, CDR2 FVKESK. Trimming shortened V by 1 base and J by 7 bases, and 8 bases separated the two germline ends. This CDR3 has 12 amino acids. The CDR3 DNA sequence: TGTGCCAGCAGCCAAGTGGCGGAAGAGCAGTACTTC. As protein: CASSQVAEEQYF.

V gene TRBV11-3 combines with J gene TRBJ2-6; D unresolved. Germline V gives CDR1 SGHNT, CDR2 YENEEA. Trimming pared 1 base from V and 1 base from J, leaving 8 bases between. CDR3 length: 16 amino acids. The CDR3 sequence is CASSLASGSGANVLTF. The CDR3, as DNA: TGTGCCAGCAGCTTAGCATCAGGATCTGGGGCCAACGTCCTGACTTTC.

The chain couples TRBV30 to TRBJ2-3, with 7 positions matching TRBD2. In germline, CDR1 is GTSNPN, CDR2 SVGIG (reference sequence). CDR3 length equals 15 residues. After removal of 0 bases from V and 4 bases from J, the junction contained 7 bases not matched to a gene. CDR3 loop: CAWSVRGEGADTQYF. The CDR3 region has the DNA TGTGCCTGGAGTGTACGGGGGGAAGGGGCAGATACGCAGTATTTT.

The rearrangement joins TRBV7-9 to TRBJ1-1; 7 bases are a match to TRBD1. Per germline, CDR1 SEHNR and CDR2 FQNEAQ (reference sequence). CDR3 length: 17 residues. Losses at the gene ends were 5 bases for V and 1 base for J; bases not matched to a gene: 13. Here the CDR3 reads CASSPDRARSRNTEAFF. In nucleotides, the CDR3 is TGTGCCAGCAGCCCCGACAGGGCCCGCTCAAGGAACACTGAAGCTTTCTTT. Full variable domain (outside the CDR3, taken from reference TRBV7-9 and TRBJ1-1): DTGVSQNPRHKITKRGQNVTFRCDPISEHNRLYWYRQTLGQGPEFLTYFQNEAQLEKSRLLSDRFSAERPKGSFSTLEIQRTEQGDSAMYLCASSPDRARSRNTEAFFGQGTRLTVV.

V is TRBV7-9 and J is TRBJ2-6, with D possibly being TRBD2 (5 bases). The germline V gene has CDR1 SEHNR and CDR2 FQNEAQ (reference sequence). The CDR3 covers 17 residues. Between the trimmed V and J ends, which lost 8 bases and 0 bases, there was a span of 17 bases. The DNA for the CDR3 is TGTGCCAGCCCTCCGCCGGGGATTAACTCTGGGGCCAACGTCCTGACTTTC. It specifies CASPPPGINSGANVLTF.

The chain carries TRBV28 and TRBJ2-3; 9 nucleotides match TRBD1. Germline lookup yields CDR1 MDHEN and CDR2 SYDVKM. J was trimmed by 4 bases and V by 4 bases; bases with no gene match: 12. The CDR3 sequence is 17 residues long. The CDR3 region is CASSWDRDFTFSDTQYF. Here the CDR3 DNA reads TGTGCCAGCAGTTGGGACAGGGATTTTACTTTTTCAGATACGCAGTATTTT.

V and J are TRBV7-9 and TRBJ2-7; D is perhaps TRBD2 (6 bases). The CDR3 runs to 14 residues. Per germline, CDR1 SEHNR and CDR2 FQNEAQ (reference sequence). Trimming pared 5 bases from V and 2 bases from J, leaving 13 bases between. CDR3 amino acids: CASSPTTRAYEQYF. The CDR3 bases are TGTGCCAGCAGCCCTACGACTAGGGCCTACGAGCAGTACTTC.

The chain couples TRBV18 to TRBJ2-5; D uncertain. V lost 1 base, J lost 5 bases, and 8 bases lay in between. Germline CDR1 and CDR2: KGHSH and LQKENI. The CDR3 runs 13 residues. The CDR3 loop reads CASSPLEPETQYF. The CDR3 coding sequence is TGTGCCAGCTCACCACTGGAACCGGAGACCCAGTACTTC.